This TCR beta chain comes out of a study of CD8+CD57+ T cells in acquired aplastic anemia. About the study: DNA recovered from sorted CD4+ and CD8+ cells had a mean of about 3 ug. Researchers reported that healthy donors averaged about 10 million reads for CD4+ cells. General study results and limits: Patients were compared with controls for CD8+ Simpson's diversity, and no significant difference emerged.

The V and J ends lost 7 bases and 7 bases respectively, with 14 bases between them. The CDR3 consists of 12 residues. This clonotype was seen repeatedly, ten times or more. Its antigen is undetermined. The study profiled TCR beta VDJ and CDR3 using genomic DNA as template. TCRdb reprocessed the reads via MiXCR and lists one record per CDR3 protein. The sample yields 180,000 or so distinct CDR3 sequences, less than 55% seen once. The receptor was derived from a human donor in good health. The sequenced sample was sorted CD4+, CD8+, or CD8+CD57+ T cells (not recorded which) from PBMCs. The J gene is TRBJ2-7, the V gene TRBV12-3 or TRBV12-4; no clear D. CDR3 in amino acids: CASNYRLGEQYF. The CDR3 nucleotides read TGTGCCAGCAATTACCGCCTGGGTGAGCAGTACTTC.